The 32 T cell receptor beta chains below all came from one sample that was sequenced in a study of T cell changes during pregnancy in multiple sclerosis. TCRdb's table, derived via immunoSEQ multiplex PCR, lists solely in-frame clones and lacks some. Of approximately 110,000 clones in the sample, more than 85% are singletons; the top ten hold about 1.6%. The sequenced sample was peripheral blood, obtained in the third trimester of pregnancy. The receptors stem from a female donor with multiple sclerosis, enrolled in a pregnancy study.

The rearrangement joins TRBV6-5 to TRBJ1-1; TRBD1 agrees at 7 bases. CDR1 and CDR2 from the germline V gene are MNHEY and SVGAGI. V trimming: 6 bases; J trimming: 7 bases; junction bases outside the gene matches: 5. The length of the CDR3 is 12 residues. CDR3 loop: CASRTGSGEAFF. The DNA of the CDR3 is TGTGCCAGCAGGACAGGGAGTGGTGAAGCTTTCTTT.

J is TRBJ1-4 and V is TRBV18; TRBD1 agrees at 7 bases. Trimming at V came to 7 bases and at J to 5 bases, leaving 4 bases not matched to a gene. Germline V CDR1 and CDR2: KGHSH, LQKENI. This CDR3 has 13 residues. The CDR3 bases are TGTGCCAGCTTGGGACAGCCCAATGAAAAACTGTTTTTT. Protein: CASLGQPNEKLFF. The entire variable domain, with the rest obtained from reference TRBV18 and TRBJ1-4, is as follows: NAGVMQNPRHLVRRRGQEARLRCSPMKGHSHVYWYRQLPEEGLKFMVYLQKENIIDESGMPKERFSAEFPKEGPSILRIQQVVRGDSAAYFCASLGQPNEKLFFGSGTQLSVL.

This chain joins TRBV5-1 and TRBJ2-2; D is possibly TRBD2 (6 bases). Germline CDR1 is SGHRS and CDR2 is YFSETQ. Trimming pared 4 bases from V and 3 bases from J, leaving 16 bases between. CDR3 length: 16 amino acids. CDR3 in DNA: TGCGCCAGCAGCCATTCTGGAGCGGGTTACACCGGGGAGCTGTTTTTT. Amino acid sequence: CASSHSGAGYTGELFF.

The rearrangement joins TRBV11-2 to TRBJ2-1, with 8 bases lining up with TRBD2. CDR1 is SGHAT, CDR2 FQNNGV, per germline. V shed 1 base, J shed 4 bases, and the junction held 15 bases outside the gene matches. The CDR3 extends over 19 amino acids. CDR3 coding DNA: TGTGCCAGCAGCTTAGGGGACCCCCACCGGGAGGGATCTTACAATGAGCAGTTCTTC. Its protein is CASSLGDPHREGSYNEQFF.

The chain uses TRBV27 and TRBJ1-2, with D tentatively TRBD1 (5 bases). Germline CDR1 and CDR2: MNHEY and SMNVEV (reference sequence). Trimming removed 3 bases from V and 4 bases from J, with 15 bases in between. This CDR3 spans 15 amino acids. The CDR3 loop is CASSLSPPGVYGYTF. The CDR3 DNA sequence: TGTGCCAGCAGTTTGTCGCCCCCGGGGGTCTATGGCTACACCTTC.

The chain combines TRBV19 with TRBJ1-1; 8 nucleotides agree with TRBD1. CDR3 length: 14 amino acids. The V segment lost 3 bases and the J segment 7 bases; nucleotides outside the gene matches: 7. Germline loops: CDR1 LNHDA, CDR2 SQIVND (reference sequence). CDR3 DNA sequence: TGTGCCAGTAGTATCGGGGACAGGATACATGAAGCTTTCTTT. Encoded protein: CASSIGDRIHEAFF.

The chain joins TRBV6-5 to TRBJ1-2; no firm D call. The CDR3 contains 11 residues. V was pared by 6 bases and J by 7 bases, with 9 bases between. Germline CDR1 and CDR2: MNHEY and SVGAGI. The CDR3 DNA reads TGTGCCAGCAGCGGGTATGGTGGCTACACCTTC. Protein: CASSGYGGYTF.

The chain has TRBV5-6 and TRBJ2-5; D possibly corresponds to TRBD1 (5 bases). CDR3 length: 13 amino acids. Looked up from germline, CDR1 is SGHDT and CDR2 is YYEEEE. V was clipped by 0 bases and J by 4 bases, with 7 bases between them. The CDR3 DNA reads as TGTGCCAGCAGCTTGGCCAGGGTAGAGACCCAGTACTTC. Its protein product is CASSLARVETQYF.

V and J are TRBV5-6 and TRBJ1-5, with 9 bases lining up with TRBD1. The CDR3 is 15 residues long. Germline values: CDR1 SGHDT, CDR2 YYEEEE. Trimming took 0 bases from V and 7 from J; bases not matched to a gene: 5. CDR3 region: CASSLAGTGSQPQHF. In nucleotides, the CDR3 is TGTGCCAGCAGCTTGGCTGGGACAGGGAGCCAGCCCCAGCATTTT.

The rearrangement links TRBV5-6 to TRBJ2-1; 10 bases are shared with TRBD2. The CDR3 totals 15 residues. Germline lookup yields CDR1 SGHDT and CDR2 YYEEEE. The V segment lost 2 bases and the J segment 7 bases; nucleotides outside the gene matches: 6. The CDR3 protein is CASSFKRGGGNEQFF. DNA of the CDR3: TGTGCCAGCAGCTTTAAGCGGGGGGGAGGGAATGAGCAGTTCTTC.

The chain joins TRBV14 to TRBJ1-2, with TRBD1 matching 10 bases. Germline V gene data show CDR1 as SGHDN and CDR2 as FVKESK. CDR3 size: 16 residues. The ends lost 4 bases at V and 3 bases at J; junction bases unmatched: 8. The CDR3 region is CASSPRGTGAHYGYTF. The CDR3 nucleotides read TGTGCCAGCAGCCCGAGAGGGACAGGGGCCCACTATGGCTACACCTTC.

The chain uses TRBV11-1 and TRBJ1-1; 8 nucleotides align to TRBD1. After removal of 5 bases from V and 2 bases from J, the junction contained 7 bases not matched to a gene. Germline V CDR1 and CDR2: SGHAT, FQDESV (reference sequence). This CDR3 is built from 15 residues. The CDR3 is CASSAPTGGNTEAFF. CDR3 coding DNA: TGTGCCAGCAGCGCCCCTACAGGGGGAAACACTGAAGCTTTCTTT.

The genes are TRBV7-9 and TRBJ1-2, with D possibly being TRBD1 (5 bases). This CDR3 is built from 15 residues. Trimming cost V 5 bases and J 7 bases, with 20 bases left between them. Germline CDR1 and CDR2: SEHNR and FQNEAQ (reference sequence). CDR3 residues: CASSQKRQTSPGYTF. CDR3 sequence (DNA): TGTGCCAGCAGCCAGAAGAGACAGACGAGCCCTGGCTACACCTTC.

The chain uses TRBV21-1 and TRBJ1-2. TRBV21-1 is given as a pseudogene. This CDR3 region has 11 residues. Written as DNA, the CDR3 is TGTGCCAGCATCCAGACCGTCCCGGAGGTCTTC. This encodes CASIQTVPEVF.

The V and J genes are TRBV9 and TRBJ2-2, with 8 bases lining up with TRBD2. CDR3 size: 15 residues. Germline values: CDR1 SGDLS, CDR2 YYNGEE. The J segment lost 0 bases and the V segment lost 6 bases, leaving 4 bases of the junction unmatched. The CDR3 protein is CASKTTSANTGELFF. CDR3 DNA sequence: TGTGCCAGCAAGACGACTAGCGCGAACACCGGGGAGCTGTTTTTT.

The table lists this clone with a count of one. V usage is TRBV6-1 and J usage is TRBJ2-7; maybe TRBD2 (6 bases). Trimming took off 9 bases at V and 3 bases at J, with 21 bases between the two ends. CDR1 is MNHNS and CDR2 is SASEGT in the germline V gene. The CDR3 totals 15 residues. The CDR3 protein is CASKPLWGVVYEQYF. The CDR3 nucleotides read TGTGCCAGTAAACCTCTTTGGGGGGTGGTCTACGAGCAGTACTTC.

The chain uses TRBV7-2 and TRBJ2-1; D is ambiguous. Trimming removed 5 bases at V and 8 bases at J, with 19 bases between. The CDR3 sequence is 15 residues long. Germline CDR1 SGHTA, CDR2 FQGNSA. The CDR3 sequence is CASSISRSSVHEQFF. CDR3 DNA: TGTGCCAGCAGCATCTCTAGGAGTAGTGTCCATGAGCAGTTCTTC. Full variable domain (missing parts from reference TRBV7-2 and TRBJ2-1): GAGVSQSPSNKVTEKGKDVELRCDPISGHTALYWYRQSLGQGLEFLIYFQGNSAPDKSGLPSDRFSAERTGGSVSTLTIQRTQQEDSAVYLCASSISRSSVHEQFFGPGTRLTVL.

The chain links TRBV5-4 to TRBJ2-5; 7 bases are shared with TRBD2. V was clipped by 7 bases and J by 5 bases; unmatched bases: 5. The CDR3 consists of 12 residues. Looked up from germline, CDR1 is SGHNT and CDR2 is YYREEE (reference sequence). The chain's CDR3 is CASASGGETQYF. The CDR3 DNA follows: TGTGCCAGCGCCTCCGGGGGGGAGACCCAGTACTTC.

The chain is built from TRBV29-1 and TRBJ2-7, with D perhaps TRBD1 (5 bases). V lost 6 bases and J 1 base, leaving 10 bases between the germline ends. Per the germline V gene, CDR1 is SQVTM and CDR2 is ANQGSEA. The CDR3 has 12 residues. CDR3 loop: CSVAQDSYEQYF. The CDR3 DNA sequence: TGCAGCGTAGCACAGGATTCCTACGAGCAGTACTTC.

The CDR3 DNA reads as TGCGCCAGCAGCCAAAGGGGGACCCCTAGCGGGGGGGCCTCCGGGGAGCTGTTTTTT. Encoded protein: CASSQRGTPSGGASGELFF. This chain connects TRBV4-1 to TRBJ2-2; 12 bases line up with TRBD2. With 2 bases clipped from V and 6 bases from J, the junction kept 13 bases outside the gene matches. The CDR3 has 19 amino acids. Germline V gives CDR1 MGHRA, CDR2 YSYEKL.

The V gene is TRBV5-1, the J gene TRBJ2-5; weak D call: TRBD1 (6 bases). Trimming left V 0 bases short and J 5 bases short, with 14 bases between. Germline CDR1 reads SGHRS; CDR2 reads YFSETQ. The CDR3 contains 15 residues. The CDR3 region is CASSLEQGRGETQYF. The CDR3 bases are TGCGCCAGCAGCTTGGAACAGGGTAGGGGGGAGACCCAGTACTTC.

This chain links TRBV5-1 with TRBJ2-3; 9 nucleotides align to TRBD2. Germline CDR1 SGHRS, CDR2 YFSETQ. V was clipped by 4 bases and J by 4 bases; unmatched bases: 16. The CDR3 has 18 residues. The CDR3 loop reads CASSPEVIAGDISDTQYF. CDR3 coding DNA: TGCGCCAGCAGCCCCGAGGTGATAGCGGGAGATATATCAGATACGCAGTATTTT.

The rearrangement joins TRBV5-1 to TRBJ2-5, with D possibly matching TRBD1 (6 bases). This CDR3 region has 13 residues. The germline V and J ends were trimmed by 4 bases and 3 bases, with 10 bases remaining between them. CDR1 and CDR2 (germline): SGHRS, YFSETQ. CDR3: CASSQNREETQYF. CDR3 nucleotide sequence: TGCGCCAGCAGCCAAAACAGGGAAGAGACCCAGTACTTC.

The chain couples TRBV6-1 to TRBJ2-3, with a possible D match to TRBD1 (6 bases). The V end was cut by 7 bases, the J end by 2 bases, with 16 bases between. CDR3 size: 15 residues. Germline CDR1 is MNHNS and CDR2 is SASEGT. The CDR3 coding sequence is TGTGCCAGCAAAGCAGGACAGCAAAACACAGATACGCAGTATTTT. As protein: CASKAGQQNTDTQYF.

The chain joins TRBV2 to TRBJ1-3, with D possibly being TRBD1 (6 bases). This CDR3 has 14 residues. Deletions cut 6 bases from V and 0 bases from J, with 9 bases between. Germline V gene data show CDR1 as SNHLY and CDR2 as FYNNEI. The CDR3 spells CASSRGYSGNTIYF. CDR3 bases: TGTGCCAGCAGCAGGGGTTACTCTGGAAACACCATATATTTT.

V and J are TRBV11-2 and TRBJ2-5; 7 bases line up with TRBD1. CDR3 size: 14 residues. The germline gives CDR1 SGHAT, CDR2 FQNNGV. The J segment lost 6 bases and the V segment lost 1 base, leaving 5 bases of the junction unmatched. The DNA of the CDR3 is TGTGCCAGCAGCTTAGGAGGGGGCGGAAAGACCCAGTACTTC. Protein sequence: CASSLGGGGKTQYF.

The chain joins TRBV7-2 to TRBJ2-2, with D hard to call. V was trimmed by 6 bases and J by 6 bases, leaving 11 bases between them. The CDR3 totals 13 residues. Germline CDR1 and CDR2: SGHTA and FQGNSA. CDR3 in DNA: TGTGCCAGCAGTCTAATCACGGCCGGGGAGCTGTTTTTT. Protein product: CASSLITAGELFF.

The chain joins TRBV2 to TRBJ2-2, with unresolved D. Germline CDR1 SNHLY, CDR2 FYNNEI. V lost 4 bases, J lost 6 bases, and 15 bases lay in between. This CDR3 comprises 15 residues. CDR3 sequence reads: CASSVGPHTSGELFF. As DNA, the CDR3 is TGTGCCAGCAGTGTTGGGCCACATACCTCCGGGGAGCTGTTTTTT.

The V call is TRBV5-1, the J call TRBJ2-7; a possible D gene is TRBD2 (6 bases). The CDR3 loop spans 14 amino acids. Germline values: CDR1 SGHRS, CDR2 YFSETQ. The V end lost 0 bases, the J end lost 1 base, and 8 bases lay between the germline ends. The DNA for the CDR3 is TGCGCCAGCAGCTTGGTGGGGGGATCCTACGAGCAGTACTTC. Amino acid sequence: CASSLVGGSYEQYF.

The gene calls are TRBV5-4 and TRBJ2-7; TRBD1 matches at 12 bases. CDR1 SGHNT and CDR2 YYREEE come from the germline V gene (reference sequence). V gave up 4 bases and J gave up 2 bases; unmatched junction bases: 4. CDR3 size: 15 residues. The CDR3 DNA sequence: TGTGCCAGCAGCAAGGGACAGGGGGCGGCCTACGAGCAGTACTTC. Its protein product is CASSKGQGAAYEQYF.

V and J are TRBV5-1 and TRBJ2-7, with 7 bases aligning to TRBD2. This CDR3 is 16 amino acids long. CDR1 and CDR2 (germline): SGHRS, YFSETQ. V lost 0 bases, J lost 6 bases, and 12 bases stayed unmatched. The CDR3 DNA reads TGCGCCAGCAGCTTGGGAGGGCTATTAGCGGGCAGCGAGCAGTACTTC. Translated: CASSLGGLLAGSEQYF.

The chain carries TRBV5-1 and TRBJ2-7, with 7 bases fitting TRBD1. The CDR3 is made up of 14 amino acids. V gave up 1 base and J gave up 2 bases; unmatched junction bases: 3. Germline V lookup: CDR1 SGHRS, CDR2 YFSETQ. CDR3 in amino acids: CASSLQGVPYEQYF. The CDR3 bases are TGCGCCAGCAGCTTGCAGGGGGTACCCTACGAGCAGTACTTC. The full variable domain, in which reference TRBV5-1 and TRBJ2-7 provide the parts outside the CDR3, is KAGVTQTPRYLIKTRGQQVTLSCSPISGHRSVSWYQQTPGQGLQFLFEYFSETQRNKGNFPGRFSGRQFSNSRSEMNVSTLELGDSALYLCASSLQGVPYEQYFGPGTRLTVT.